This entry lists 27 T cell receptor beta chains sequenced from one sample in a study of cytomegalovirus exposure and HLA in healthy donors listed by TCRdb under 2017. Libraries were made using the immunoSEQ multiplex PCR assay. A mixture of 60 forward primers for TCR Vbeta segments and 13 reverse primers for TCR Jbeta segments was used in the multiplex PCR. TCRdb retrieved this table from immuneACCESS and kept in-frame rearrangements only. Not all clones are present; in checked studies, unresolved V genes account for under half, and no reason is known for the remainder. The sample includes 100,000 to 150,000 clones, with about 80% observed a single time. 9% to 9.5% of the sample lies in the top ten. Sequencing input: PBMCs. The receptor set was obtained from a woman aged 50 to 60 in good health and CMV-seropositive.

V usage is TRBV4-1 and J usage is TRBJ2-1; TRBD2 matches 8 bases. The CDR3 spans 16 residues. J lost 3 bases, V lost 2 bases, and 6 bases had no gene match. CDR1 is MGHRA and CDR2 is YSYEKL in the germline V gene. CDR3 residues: CASSQSLSGVYNEQFF. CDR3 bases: TGCGCCAGCAGCCAATCCCTTAGCGGGGTCTACAATGAGCAGTTCTTC.

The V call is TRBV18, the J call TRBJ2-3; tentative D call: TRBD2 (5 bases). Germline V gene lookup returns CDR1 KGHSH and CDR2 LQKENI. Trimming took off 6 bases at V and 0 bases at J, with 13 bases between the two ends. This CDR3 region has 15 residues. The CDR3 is CASSTTGVSTDTQYF. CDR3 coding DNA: TGTGCCAGCTCCACCACCGGGGTGAGCACAGATACGCAGTATTTT.

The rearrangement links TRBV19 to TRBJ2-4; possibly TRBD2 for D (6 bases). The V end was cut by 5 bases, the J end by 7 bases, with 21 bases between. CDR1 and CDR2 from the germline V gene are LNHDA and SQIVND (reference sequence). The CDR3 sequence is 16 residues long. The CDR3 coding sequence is TGTGCCAGTAGTTCCCGTCGCGGGAATAAATGGAACATTCAGTACTTC. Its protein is CASSSRRGNKWNIQYF. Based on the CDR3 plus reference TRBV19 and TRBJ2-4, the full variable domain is DGGITQSPKYLFRKEGQNVTLSCEQNLNHDAMYWYRQDPGQGLRLIYYSQIVNDFQKGDIAEGYSVSREKKESFPLTVTSAQKNPTAFYLCASSSRRGNKWNIQYFGAGTRLSVL.

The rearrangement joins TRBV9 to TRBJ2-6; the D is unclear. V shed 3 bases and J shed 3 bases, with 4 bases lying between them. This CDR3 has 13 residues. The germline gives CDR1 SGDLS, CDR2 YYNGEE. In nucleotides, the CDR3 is TGTGCCAGCAGCGGCTATGGGGCCAACGTCCTGACTTTC. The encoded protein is CASSGYGANVLTF.

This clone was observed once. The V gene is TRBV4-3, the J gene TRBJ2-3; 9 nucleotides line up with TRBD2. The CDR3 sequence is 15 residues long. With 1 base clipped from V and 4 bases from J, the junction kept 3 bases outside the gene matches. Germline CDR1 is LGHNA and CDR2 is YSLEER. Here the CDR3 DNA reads TGCGCCAGCAGCCAAGGCGGGAGGGCCGCAGATACGCAGTATTTT. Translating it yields CASSQGGRAADTQYF.

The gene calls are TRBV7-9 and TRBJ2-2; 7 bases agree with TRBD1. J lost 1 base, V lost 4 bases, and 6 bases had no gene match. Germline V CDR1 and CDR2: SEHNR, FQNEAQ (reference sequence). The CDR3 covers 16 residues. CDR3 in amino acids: CASSSTDRLNTGELFF. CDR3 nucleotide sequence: TGTGCCAGCAGCTCCACGGACAGGTTGAACACCGGGGAGCTGTTTTTT. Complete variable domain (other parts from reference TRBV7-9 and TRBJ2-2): DTGVSQNPRHKITKRGQNVTFRCDPISEHNRLYWYRQTLGQGPEFLTYFQNEAQLEKSRLLSDRFSAERPKGSFSTLEIQRTEQGDSAMYLCASSSTDRLNTGELFFGEGSRLTVL.

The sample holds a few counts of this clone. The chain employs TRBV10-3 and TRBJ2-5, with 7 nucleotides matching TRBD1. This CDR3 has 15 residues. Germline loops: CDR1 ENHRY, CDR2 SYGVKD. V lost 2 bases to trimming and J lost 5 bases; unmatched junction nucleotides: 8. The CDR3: CAISEPRQGWETQYF. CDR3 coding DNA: TGTGCCATCAGTGAGCCCCGACAGGGTTGGGAGACCCAGTACTTC.

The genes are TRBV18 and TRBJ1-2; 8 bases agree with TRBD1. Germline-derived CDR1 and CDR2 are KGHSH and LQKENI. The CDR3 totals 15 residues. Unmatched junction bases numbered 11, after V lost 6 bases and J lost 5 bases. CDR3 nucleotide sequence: TGTGCCAGCTCCACACCGACAGGGGTTTCTTATGGCTACACCTTC. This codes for CASSTPTGVSYGYTF. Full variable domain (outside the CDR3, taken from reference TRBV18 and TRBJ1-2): NAGVMQNPRHLVRRRGQEARLRCSPMKGHSHVYWYRQLPEEGLKFMVYLQKENIIDESGMPKERFSAEFPKEGPSILRIQQVVRGDSAAYFCASSTPTGVSYGYTFGSGTRLTVV.

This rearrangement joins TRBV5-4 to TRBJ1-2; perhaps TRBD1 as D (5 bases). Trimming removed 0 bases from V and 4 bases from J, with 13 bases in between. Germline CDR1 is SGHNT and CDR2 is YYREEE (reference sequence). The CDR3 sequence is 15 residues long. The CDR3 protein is CASSLAPDTGYGYTF. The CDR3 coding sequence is TGTGCCAGCAGCTTGGCCCCGGACACAGGCTATGGCTACACCTTC.

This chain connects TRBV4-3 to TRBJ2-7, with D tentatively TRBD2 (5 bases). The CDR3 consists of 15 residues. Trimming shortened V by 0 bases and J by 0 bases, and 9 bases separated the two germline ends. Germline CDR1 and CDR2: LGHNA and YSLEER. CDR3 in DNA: TGCGCCAGCAGCCAAGAAGTCGGAGGCTCCTACGAGCAGTACTTC. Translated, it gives CASSQEVGGSYEQYF.

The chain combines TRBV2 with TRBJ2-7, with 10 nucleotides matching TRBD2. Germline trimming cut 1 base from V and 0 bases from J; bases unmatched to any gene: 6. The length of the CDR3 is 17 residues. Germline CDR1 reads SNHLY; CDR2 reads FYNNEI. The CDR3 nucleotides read TGTGCCAGCAGTGAAGGGGACCTAGCGGGAGCCTCCTACGAGCAGTACTTC. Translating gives CASSEGDLAGASYEQYF.

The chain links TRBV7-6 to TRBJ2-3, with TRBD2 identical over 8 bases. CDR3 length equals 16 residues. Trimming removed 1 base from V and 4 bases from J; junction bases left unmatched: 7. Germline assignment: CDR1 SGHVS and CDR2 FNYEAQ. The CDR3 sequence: CASSLESGRGADTQYF. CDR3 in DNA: TGTGCCAGCAGCTTAGAGAGCGGGAGAGGGGCAGATACGCAGTATTTT.

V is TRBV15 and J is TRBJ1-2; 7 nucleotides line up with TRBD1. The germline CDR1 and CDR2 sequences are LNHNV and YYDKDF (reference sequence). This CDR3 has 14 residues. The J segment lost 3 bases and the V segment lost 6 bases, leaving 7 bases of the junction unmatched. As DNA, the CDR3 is TGTGCCACCAGTCCCCCCCAGGGGGACTATGGCTACACCTTC. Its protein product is CATSPPQGDYGYTF.

For the CDR3, the DNA is TGTGCCAGCAGTTTATCGATCAGTTATGCAACTAATGAAAAACTGTTTTTT. It encodes CASSLSISYATNEKLFF. The J gene is TRBJ1-4, the V gene TRBV27, with no clear D. The ends were cut back, 0 bases at V and 0 bases at J, with 11 bases in the middle. This CDR3 contains 17 residues. The germline gives CDR1 MNHEY, CDR2 SMNVEV (reference sequence).

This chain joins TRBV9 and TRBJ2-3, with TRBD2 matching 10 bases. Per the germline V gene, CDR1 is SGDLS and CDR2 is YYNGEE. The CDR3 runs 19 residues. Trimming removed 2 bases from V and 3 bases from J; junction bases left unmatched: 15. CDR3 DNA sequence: TGTGCCAGCAGCGTTCTGGGAGGGCTAGCGGGAGTTAAGACAGATACGCAGTATTTT. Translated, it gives CASSVLGGLAGVKTDTQYF. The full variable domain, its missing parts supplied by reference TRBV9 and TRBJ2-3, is DSGVTQTPKHLITATGQRVTLRCSPRSGDLSVYWYQQSLDQGLQFLIQYYNGEERAKGNILERFSAQQFPDLHSELNLSSLELGDSALYFCASSVLGGLAGVKTDTQYFGPGTRLTVL.

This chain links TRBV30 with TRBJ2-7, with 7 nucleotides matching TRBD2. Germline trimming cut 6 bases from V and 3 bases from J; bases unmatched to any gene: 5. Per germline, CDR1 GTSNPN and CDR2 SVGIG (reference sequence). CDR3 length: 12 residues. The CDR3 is CACLAENYEQYF. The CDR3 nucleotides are TGTGCCTGCCTAGCGGAGAACTACGAGCAGTACTTC.

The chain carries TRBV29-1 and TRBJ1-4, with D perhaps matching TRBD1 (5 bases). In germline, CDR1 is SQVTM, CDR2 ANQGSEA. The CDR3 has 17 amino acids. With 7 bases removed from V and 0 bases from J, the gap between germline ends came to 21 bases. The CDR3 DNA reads TGCAGCGCCTCCGGGGGGACCGATGTTGCAACTAATGAAAAACTGTTTTTT. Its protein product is CSASGGTDVATNEKLFF.

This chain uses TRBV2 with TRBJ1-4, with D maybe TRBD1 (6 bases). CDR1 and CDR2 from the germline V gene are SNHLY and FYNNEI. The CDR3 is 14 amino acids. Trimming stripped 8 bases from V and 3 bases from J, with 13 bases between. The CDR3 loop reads CASSRGSANEKLFF. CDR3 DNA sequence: TGTGCCAGCTCAAGGGGGTCGGCTAATGAAAAACTGTTTTTT.

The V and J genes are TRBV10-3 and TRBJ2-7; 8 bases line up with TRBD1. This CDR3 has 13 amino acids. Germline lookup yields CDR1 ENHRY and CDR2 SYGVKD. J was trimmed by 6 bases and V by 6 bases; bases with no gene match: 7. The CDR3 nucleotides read TGTGCCATCAGATCTGGACAGGGCGGCGAGCAGTACTTC. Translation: CAIRSGQGGEQYF.

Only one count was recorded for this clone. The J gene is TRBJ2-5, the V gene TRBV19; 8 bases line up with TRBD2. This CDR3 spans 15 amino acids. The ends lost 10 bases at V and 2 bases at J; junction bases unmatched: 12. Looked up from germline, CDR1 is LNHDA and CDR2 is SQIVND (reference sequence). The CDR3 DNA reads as TGTGCCACGGCGCGCGGGGGGACCCTTCAAGAGACCCAGTACTTC. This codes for CATARGGTLQETQYF.

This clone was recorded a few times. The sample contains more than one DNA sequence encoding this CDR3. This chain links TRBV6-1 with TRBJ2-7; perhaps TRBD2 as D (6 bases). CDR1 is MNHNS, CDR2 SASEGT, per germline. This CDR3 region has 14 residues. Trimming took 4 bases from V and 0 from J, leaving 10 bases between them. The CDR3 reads CASSGRGSSYEQYF. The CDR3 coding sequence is TGTGCCAGCAGTGGGCGGGGCAGCTCCTACGAGCAGTACTTC.

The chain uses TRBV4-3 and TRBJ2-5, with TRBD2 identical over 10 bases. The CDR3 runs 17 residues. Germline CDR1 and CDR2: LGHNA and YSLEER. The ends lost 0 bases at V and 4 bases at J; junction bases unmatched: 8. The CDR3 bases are TGCGCCAGCAGCCAAGAATCCGCTAGCGGGAGTAGAGAGACCCAGTACTTC. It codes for CASSQESASGSRETQYF.

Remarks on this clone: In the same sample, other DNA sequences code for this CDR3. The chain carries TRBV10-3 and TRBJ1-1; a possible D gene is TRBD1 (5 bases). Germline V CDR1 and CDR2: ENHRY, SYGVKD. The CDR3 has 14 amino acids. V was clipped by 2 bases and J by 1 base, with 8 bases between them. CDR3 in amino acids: CAISEAGQNTEAFF. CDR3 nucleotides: TGTGCCATCAGTGAGGCTGGACAGAACACTGAAGCTTTCTTT.

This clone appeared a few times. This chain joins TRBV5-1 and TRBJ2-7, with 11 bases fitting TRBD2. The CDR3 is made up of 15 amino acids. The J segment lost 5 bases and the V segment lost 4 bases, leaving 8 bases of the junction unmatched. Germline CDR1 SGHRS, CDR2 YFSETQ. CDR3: CASSDTSGSPHEQYF. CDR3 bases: TGCGCCAGCAGCGATACTAGCGGGAGTCCCCACGAGCAGTACTTC.

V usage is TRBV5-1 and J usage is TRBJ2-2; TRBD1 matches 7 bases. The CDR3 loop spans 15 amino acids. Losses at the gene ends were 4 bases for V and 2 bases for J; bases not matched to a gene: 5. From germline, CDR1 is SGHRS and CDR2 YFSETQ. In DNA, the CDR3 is TGCGCCAGCAGCGCTGGGACAGCCAACACCGGGGAGCTGTTTTTT. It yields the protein CASSAGTANTGELFF.

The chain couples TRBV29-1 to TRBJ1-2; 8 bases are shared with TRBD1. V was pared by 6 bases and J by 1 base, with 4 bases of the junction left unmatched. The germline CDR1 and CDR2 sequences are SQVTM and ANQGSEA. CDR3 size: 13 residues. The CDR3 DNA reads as TGCAGCGTAGAGGACAGGGTTAACTATGGCTACACCTTC. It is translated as CSVEDRVNYGYTF.

The CDR3 sequence: CASSFRGRGSYNEQFF. DNA of the CDR3: TGTGCCAGCAGTTTTCGAGGGAGGGGATCCTACAATGAGCAGTTCTTC. The gene calls are TRBV27 and TRBJ2-1, with 7 bases aligning to TRBD2. Trimming took 3 bases from V and 1 from J; bases not matched to a gene: 6. The CDR3 extends over 16 amino acids. Germline V gives CDR1 MNHEY, CDR2 SMNVEV (reference sequence).